This TCR beta chain was captured in a study of OX40 agonist ivuxolimab in advanced cancers. The overall study: With ivuxolimab, an agonistic anti-OX40 (CD134) antibody, patients were treated.

The CDR3 extends over 15 amino acids. Germline V gene data show CDR1 as SGHTA and CDR2 as FQGNSA. Trimming cost V 1 base and J 7 bases, with 11 bases left between them. TCRdb's table, derived via immunoSEQ multiplex PCR, lists solely in-frame clones and lacks some. The sample carries almost 80,000 clones, 84% recorded once. The chain recombines TRBV7-2 with TRBJ1-6; D gene unclear. This receptor was obtained from an adult with an advanced solid tumor such as melanoma, head and neck, liver or kidney cancer. The specimen comprised CD4+ or CD8+ T cells sorted from blood, sampled in a trial of the OX40 agonist ivuxolimab. As DNA, the CDR3 is TGTGCCAGCAGCTTAGTAGCCGGGTACAATTCACCCCTCCACTTT. It translates to CASSLVAGYNSPLHF.